The TCR beta chain described here comes from a study of spatial heterogeneity in lung cancer. Across the whole study: In raw reads, more than eight appearances on average were recorded for each unique TCR and UMI combination.

This CDR3 is built from 14 residues. Germline loops: CDR1 SGHVS, CDR2 FNYEAQ. The V gene lost 1 base and the J gene lost 8 bases, with 12 bases spanning the gap. The table lists this clonotype with many counts. Its specificity is not known. Described time point: sample taken at primary tumor resection. Findings of the study overall: Expanded intratumoral alpha and beta TCR counts tracked tumor mutation counts.

TCRdb itself ran the 5' RACE reads through MiXCR, one entry per CDR3 protein. The sample consists of 7,500 to 9,500 distinct CDR3 sequences, 5.5% to 7.5% of them appearing once. This TCR was sampled from a male donor with early-stage non-small cell lung cancer. V gene TRBV7-6 combines with J gene TRBJ2-1; no clear D. Sequences were derived from lung tumor tissue, sampled at surgery. The CDR3 spells CASSLDSVRDEQFF. The CDR3 DNA reads as TGTGCCAGCAGCTTAGACTCGGTTAGAGATGAGCAGTTCTTC.